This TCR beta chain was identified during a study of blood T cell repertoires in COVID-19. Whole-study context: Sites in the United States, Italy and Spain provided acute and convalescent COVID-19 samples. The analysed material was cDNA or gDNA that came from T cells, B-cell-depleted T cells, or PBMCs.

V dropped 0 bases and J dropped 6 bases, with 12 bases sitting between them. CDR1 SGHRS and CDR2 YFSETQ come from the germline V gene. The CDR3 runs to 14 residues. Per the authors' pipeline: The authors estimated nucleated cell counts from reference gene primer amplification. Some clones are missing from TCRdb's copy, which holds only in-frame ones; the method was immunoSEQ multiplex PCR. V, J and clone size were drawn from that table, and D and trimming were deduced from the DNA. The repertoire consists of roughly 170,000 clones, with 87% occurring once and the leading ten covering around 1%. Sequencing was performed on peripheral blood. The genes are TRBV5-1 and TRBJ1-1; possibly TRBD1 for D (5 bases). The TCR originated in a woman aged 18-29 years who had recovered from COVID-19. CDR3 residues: CASSLGWRGAEAFF. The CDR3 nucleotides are TGCGCCAGCAGCTTGGGATGGAGGGGAGCTGAAGCTTTCTTT. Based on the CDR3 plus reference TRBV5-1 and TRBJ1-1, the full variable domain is KAGVTQTPRYLIKTRGQQVTLSCSPISGHRSVSWYQQTPGQGLQFLFEYFSETQRNKGNFPGRFSGRQFSNSRSEMNVSTLELGDSALYLCASSLGWRGAEAFFGQGTRLTVV.